One and the same sample provided the 30 T cell receptor beta chains below, sequenced in a study of T cell repertoires in ileal Crohn's disease. Time point noted: neoterminal ileum biopsy at postoperative endoscopy, about 6 months after surgery. Here immunoSEQ multiplex PCR was the method, and the copy in TCRdb shows in-frame clones only, minus some. The sample has about 62,000 clones, about 89% seen once. Sequenced material: ileal tissue. These receptors were collected from an adult with Crohn's disease.

CDR3 sequence reads: CSVREAEAFF. For the CDR3, the DNA is TGCAGCGTCAGAGAGGCAGAAGCTTTCTTT. The chain links TRBV29-1 to TRBJ1-1; no definite D call. V was trimmed by 6 bases and J by 8 bases, leaving 10 bases between them. Per germline, CDR1 SQVTM and CDR2 ANQGSEA. The CDR3 consists of 10 residues.

The chain carries TRBV7-2 and TRBJ2-1; 10 bases fit TRBD2. V trimming: 10 bases; J trimming: 6 bases; junction bases outside the gene matches: 12. Germline V gene sequence: CDR1 SGHTA, CDR2 FQGNSA. The CDR3 runs to 15 residues. This CDR3 is CATLNVAGGINEQFF. The CDR3 DNA sequence: TGTGCCACCTTGAATGTAGCGGGAGGTATCAATGAGCAGTTCTTC.

Only one count was recorded for this clone. This chain joins TRBV30 and TRBJ2-2, with D unresolved. The CDR3 length is 13 residues. Trimming took off 3 bases at V and 6 bases at J, with 11 bases between the two ends. Looked up from germline, CDR1 is GTSNPN and CDR2 is SVGIG (reference sequence). CDR3 amino acids: CAWSLRIAGELFF. The CDR3 DNA is TGTGCCTGGAGCCTACGTATAGCCGGGGAGCTGTTTTTT.

V usage is TRBV18 and J usage is TRBJ1-1; 9 positions match TRBD1. This CDR3 contains 13 residues. Germline CDR1 is KGHSH and CDR2 is LQKENI. J gave up 3 bases and V 4 bases, and 0 bases lay outside the gene matches. DNA of the CDR3: TGTGCCAGCTCACGGACAGGGGACACTGAAGCTTTCTTT. Translated, it gives CASSRTGDTEAFF.

The genes are TRBV19 and TRBJ2-3, with D perhaps matching TRBD1 (6 bases). This CDR3 has 14 amino acids. In germline, CDR1 is LNHDA, CDR2 SQIVND (reference sequence). V was cut by 8 bases and J by 1 base, with 13 bases left in between. CDR3 amino acids: CASLSQGRTDTQYF. Here the CDR3 DNA reads TGTGCCAGTCTGAGCCAGGGGCGCACAGATACGCAGTATTTT.

V usage is TRBV7-6 and J usage is TRBJ1-1; no reliable D call. The germline V gene has CDR1 SGHVS and CDR2 FNYEAQ. With 5 bases removed from V and 1 base from J, the gap between germline ends came to 11 bases. The CDR3 sequence is 14 residues long. CDR3: CASSQRVTNTEAFF. CDR3 bases: TGTGCCAGCAGCCAGAGGGTAACGAACACTGAAGCTTTCTTT.

This rearrangement joins TRBV28 to TRBJ2-2; TRBD1 might be the D (5 bases). Germline lookup yields CDR1 MDHEN and CDR2 SYDVKM. Trimming left V 3 bases short and J 7 bases short, with 12 bases between. This CDR3 spans 14 amino acids. This CDR3 reads CASSFSGFRGELFF. The CDR3, as DNA: TGTGCCAGCAGTTTCTCAGGGTTTCGCGGGGAGCTGTTTTTT.

This chain joins TRBV5-6 and TRBJ2-7; 8 bases are shared with TRBD1. With V trimmed by 1 base and J by 3 bases, 3 bases remained unmatched. Germline CDR1 is SGHDT and CDR2 is YYEEEE. The CDR3 contains 14 residues. Here the CDR3 reads CASSLTRGHYEQYF. Here the CDR3 DNA reads TGTGCCAGCAGCTTGACCAGGGGGCACTACGAGCAGTACTTC.

This clone was observed a handful of times. The V and J genes are TRBV15 and TRBJ1-5; D remains unclear. The CDR3 consists of 17 residues. The germline V and J ends were trimmed by 5 bases and 1 base, with 18 bases remaining between them. The germline gives CDR1 LNHNV, CDR2 YYDKDF (reference sequence). This CDR3 is CATSGYAGGSSNQPQHF. CDR3 in DNA: TGTGCCACCAGCGGATATGCGGGTGGGTCCAGCAATCAGCCCCAGCATTTT. Looking up the rest from reference TRBV15 and TRBJ1-5 gives the full variable domain: DAMVIQNPRYQVTQFGKPVTLSCSQTLNHNVMYWYQQKSSQAPKLLFHYYDKDFNNEADTPDNFQSRRPNTSFCFLDIRSPGLGDTAMYLCATSGYAGGSSNQPQHFGDGTRLSIL.

The genes are TRBV2 and TRBJ2-1; 10 bases are a match to TRBD2. The trim removed 2 bases at V and 2 bases at J, leaving 3 bases unmatched. Germline CDR1 and CDR2: SNHLY and FYNNEI. The CDR3 totals 16 residues. CDR3 nucleotide sequence: TGTGCCAGCAGTGAATGGCTAGCGGGGGCCTACAATGAGCAGTTCTTC. Protein: CASSEWLAGAYNEQFF. The whole variable domain, filled in from reference TRBV2 and TRBJ2-1, reads EPEVTQTPSHQVTQMGQEVILRCVPISNHLYFYWYRQILGQKVEFLVSFYNNEISEKSEIFDDQFSVERPDGSNFTLKIRSTKLEDSAMYFCASSEWLAGAYNEQFFGPGTRLTVL.

This clone was seen a handful of times. J is TRBJ1-2 and V is TRBV19; D not certain. The CDR3 has 10 amino acids. V was pared by 7 bases and J by 6 bases, with 6 bases between. Germline assignment: CDR1 LNHDA and CDR2 SQIVND (reference sequence). The CDR3 reads CASIGNGYTF. CDR3 DNA sequence: TGTGCCAGTATCGGGAATGGCTACACCTTC. Based on the CDR3 plus reference TRBV19 and TRBJ1-2, the full variable domain is DGGITQSPKYLFRKEGQNVTLSCEQNLNHDAMYWYRQDPGQGLRLIYYSQIVNDFQKGDIAEGYSVSREKKESFPLTVTSAQKNPTAFYLCASIGNGYTFGSGTRLTVV.

This rearrangement joins TRBV11-2 to TRBJ1-4; 9 nucleotides align to TRBD1. The CDR3 covers 15 residues. V gave up 8 bases and J gave up 5 bases; unmatched junction bases: 9. CDR1 is SGHAT and CDR2 is FQNNGV in the germline V gene. Here the CDR3 DNA reads TGTGCCAGCGGACTTGGGGGGACAGGGAATGAAAAACTGTTTTTT. The encoded protein is CASGLGGTGNEKLFF.

The J gene is TRBJ1-4, the V gene TRBV29-1, with D tentatively TRBD1 (6 bases). The V gene lost 7 bases and the J gene lost 2 bases, with 14 bases spanning the gap. Germline loops: CDR1 SQVTM, CDR2 ANQGSEA. The length of the CDR3 is 14 residues. CDR3 DNA sequence: TGCAGCGCTGCGACAGGCAAGACTAATGAAAAACTGTTTTTT. As protein: CSAATGKTNEKLFF.

This sequence joins TRBV18 and TRBJ1-6; TRBD1 aligns across 9 bases. Trimming took 4 bases from V and 7 from J; bases not matched to a gene: 5. The CDR3 runs 15 residues. Per the germline V gene, CDR1 is KGHSH and CDR2 is LQKENI. In DNA form, the CDR3 reads TGTGCCAGCTCACTGGGACAGGGAGGGAATTCACCCCTCCACTTT. As protein: CASSLGQGGNSPLHF.

The chain has TRBV4-1 and TRBJ1-5, with TRBD1 matching 8 bases. The CDR3 runs 15 residues. The germline V gene encodes CDR1 MGHRA and CDR2 YSYEKL. Trimming cost V 3 bases and J 0 bases; bases outside gene matches: 1. CDR3 bases: TGCGCCAGCAGCCATACAGGGGGTAGCAATCAGCCCCAGCATTTT. It yields the protein CASSHTGGSNQPQHF.

The rearrangement links TRBV5-1 to TRBJ2-1; D ambiguous. CDR1 SGHRS and CDR2 YFSETQ come from the germline V gene. This CDR3 comprises 12 residues. V lost 4 bases to trimming and J lost 15 bases, with 17 bases between them. For the CDR3, the DNA is TGCGCCAGCAGCCCCAAGAGCCAATTGTTGTTCTTC. The encoded protein is CASSPKSQLLFF.

A single count supports this clone. The CDR3 DNA reads as TGCGCCAGCAGCCCAAGGTTAGGCAGGGCGGACGGGGGCTACACCTTC. Translated: CASSPRLGRADGGYTF. This sequence joins TRBV5-1 and TRBJ1-2, with TRBD1 as a possible D gene (5 bases). With 4 bases removed from V and 8 bases from J, the gap between germline ends came to 24 bases. Germline assignment: CDR1 SGHRS and CDR2 YFSETQ. The CDR3 is 16 residues long.

V gene TRBV28 combines with J gene TRBJ1-2, with 10 bases matching TRBD1. The CDR3 is made up of 12 amino acids. From germline, CDR1 is MDHEN and CDR2 SYDVKM. Losses at the gene ends were 5 bases for V and 11 bases for J; bases not matched to a gene: 5. CDR3 region: CASSPRTGGYTF. The DNA for the CDR3 is TGTGCCAGCAGTCCCCGGACAGGGGGTTACACCTTC.

The chain uses TRBV6-6 and TRBJ2-7; D may be TRBD2 (6 bases). The CDR3 is 15 amino acids. The V gene lost 2 bases and the J gene lost 6 bases, with 17 bases spanning the gap. Germline CDR1 reads MNHNY; CDR2 reads SVGAGI (reference sequence). The CDR3 loop is CASSYQARGGPEQYF. The CDR3 DNA is TGTGCCAGCAGTTACCAGGCACGGGGAGGTCCCGAGCAGTACTTC.

This clone has only one observation. CDR3 coding DNA: TGTGCCAGCAGCTTAGCGGGGGGACAGGCCGAGCAGTACGTC. It encodes CASSLAGGQAEQYV. The chain carries TRBV13 and TRBJ2-7, with a weak D call TRBD1 (8 bases). Germline lookup yields CDR1 PRHDT and CDR2 FYEKMQ (reference sequence). The V end was cut by 1 base, the J end by 6 bases, with 13 bases between. The CDR3 is made up of 14 amino acids.

This chain connects TRBV6-5 to TRBJ2-3; 9 nucleotides agree with TRBD1. The CDR3 extends over 15 amino acids. Germline values: CDR1 MNHEY, CDR2 SVGAGI. J was trimmed by 3 bases and V by 6 bases; bases with no gene match: 7. CDR3 in amino acids: CASRKPGTGTDTQYF. CDR3 coding DNA: TGTGCCAGCAGAAAACCCGGGACAGGGACAGATACGCAGTATTTT.

The V call is TRBV5-1, the J call TRBJ1-1; 7 nucleotides align to TRBD1. The CDR3 consists of 15 residues. Germline lookup yields CDR1 SGHRS and CDR2 YFSETQ. J was trimmed by 1 base and V by 4 bases; bases with no gene match: 7. CDR3: CASSGRQGPNTEAFF. Written as DNA, the CDR3 is TGCGCCAGCAGCGGAAGACAGGGACCGAACACTGAAGCTTTCTTT.

The chain combines TRBV28 with TRBJ1-2; D is ambiguous. The length of the CDR3 is 13 residues. Germline V gene lookup returns CDR1 MDHEN and CDR2 SYDVKM. V lost 6 bases, J lost 3 bases, and 11 bases lay in between. This CDR3 reads CASRATEDYGYTF. The CDR3 bases are TGTGCCAGCAGGGCCACGGAGGACTATGGCTACACCTTC.

This clone has only a few counts. The chain links TRBV5-4 to TRBJ2-7, with D possibly TRBD2 on 5 matching bases. Germline CDR1 SGHNT, CDR2 YYREEE (reference sequence). The CDR3 covers 12 residues. The germline V and J ends were trimmed by 0 bases and 5 bases, with 6 bases remaining between them. CDR3 coding DNA: TGTGCCAGCAGCTTGGCCGGGGACGAGCAGTACTTC. This translates into CASSLAGDEQYF.

The rearrangement uses TRBV27 and TRBJ1-1; maybe TRBD1 (6 bases). The germline V and J ends were trimmed by 5 bases and 1 base, with 17 bases remaining between them. Germline values: CDR1 MNHEY, CDR2 SMNVEV (reference sequence). This CDR3 comprises 16 residues. The CDR3, as DNA: TGTGCCAGCAGTCGAACACAGGGTTTCTCGAACACTGAAGCTTTCTTT. Its protein is CASSRTQGFSNTEAFF.

The chain joins TRBV27 to TRBJ1-6; no clear D. CDR3 length equals 17 residues. The V end lost 6 bases, the J end lost 6 bases, and 21 bases lay between the germline ends. Germline V lookup: CDR1 MNHEY, CDR2 SMNVEV (reference sequence). This CDR3 reads CASSSEGGLRGNSPLHF. The CDR3 DNA reads as TGTGCCAGCAGCTCAGAGGGAGGTCTTCGGGGTAATTCACCCCTCCACTTT.

The chain links TRBV6-5 to TRBJ2-7; D remains ambiguous. The CDR3 runs to 14 residues. V was trimmed by 6 bases and J by 0 bases, leaving 12 bases between them. The germline gives CDR1 MNHEY, CDR2 SVGAGI. The CDR3 is CASSQTDNSYEQYF. In DNA, the CDR3 is TGTGCCAGCAGCCAAACAGATAACTCCTACGAGCAGTACTTC.

V and J are TRBV5-1 and TRBJ1-5; maybe TRBD1 (6 bases). The CDR3 consists of 15 residues. In germline, CDR1 is SGHRS, CDR2 YFSETQ. Trimming took off 1 base at V and 5 bases at J, with 13 bases between the two ends. The CDR3 region is CASSLQGKLDQPQHF. The CDR3, as DNA: TGCGCCAGCAGCTTGCAGGGGAAGTTGGATCAGCCCCAGCATTTT.

The J gene is TRBJ2-7, the V gene TRBV6-6; 9 nucleotides align to TRBD1. Germline lookup yields CDR1 MNHNY and CDR2 SVGAGI (reference sequence). With 5 bases clipped from V and 1 base from J, the junction kept 3 bases outside the gene matches. The CDR3 is 14 residues long. The CDR3 sequence is CASSPGQGSYEQYF. Here the CDR3 DNA reads TGTGCCAGCAGTCCGGGACAGGGATCCTACGAGCAGTACTTC.

The chain employs TRBV4-2 and TRBJ2-1; the D gene is possibly TRBD2 (6 bases). From germline, CDR1 is LGHNA and CDR2 YNFKEQ. The ends were cut back, 0 bases at V and 3 bases at J, with 12 bases in the middle. This CDR3 comprises 16 residues. CDR3 nucleotides: TGTGCCAGCAGCCAAGAAAGGGACTCGCACTACAATGAGCAGTTCTTC. As protein: CASSQERDSHYNEQFF.